This T cell receptor (beta chain) was captured in a study of OX40 agonist ivuxolimab in advanced cancers. Overall study: Among those enrolled, mean age was around 60 years (range about 23 to 85) and about 79% were male.

By frequency in the sample, this clone is medium-sized (0.01 to 0.1%). Other DNA sequences in this specimen translate into the identical CDR3. The CDR3 spans 14 residues. V was cut by 6 bases and J by 0 bases, with 9 bases left in between. Germline loops: CDR1 MNHEY, CDR2 SVGAGI. The protocol was immunoSEQ multiplex PCR, while the TCRdb copy is restricted to in-frame clones and leaves out a portion. Here the sample spans 15,000 to 20,000 clones, around 88% being singletons. J is TRBJ1-5 and V is TRBV6-5, with unresolved D. This clonotype was obtained from an adult with an advanced solid tumor such as melanoma, head and neck, liver or kidney cancer. Sequenced here: CD4+ or CD8+ T cells sorted from blood, sampled in a trial of the OX40 agonist ivuxolimab. The CDR3 DNA follows: TGTGCCAGCAGCCCCGAAAATAGCAATCAGCCCCAGCATTTT. Translated, it gives CASSPENSNQPQHF.